This entry lists 29 T cell receptor beta chains sequenced from one sample in a study of blood T cell repertoires in COVID-19 (dated by TCRdb to 2020 to 2022). The library came from the immunoSEQ multiplex PCR assay. The table was pulled from immuneACCESS by TCRdb, which kept in-frame rearrangements only. Such tables lose some clones; where checked, under half of the loss comes from unresolved V genes, and the rest has no known cause. The sample yields about 210,000 clones; around 88% were counted once. The top ten clonotypes cover more than 8% of the sample. The sequencing sample was made of peripheral blood. These receptors originate from a woman aged 50 to 65 with acute or convalescent COVID-19.

The chain has TRBV24-1 and TRBJ2-2; TRBD1 aligns across 8 bases. Germline V gene lookup returns CDR1 KGHDR and CDR2 SFDVKD. The J segment lost 3 bases and the V segment lost 7 bases, leaving 3 bases of the junction unmatched. The CDR3 has 14 residues. CDR3 in DNA: TGTGCCACCAGCCAGGGGGCCTACACCGGGGAGCTGTTTTTT. Amino acids: CATSQGAYTGELFF.

The chain is built from TRBV23-1 and TRBJ1-6; 7 bases align to TRBD1. TRBV23-1 is given ORF status, its function remaining uncertain. Trimming took 7 bases from V and 5 from J; bases not matched to a gene: 14. The CDR3 runs 17 residues. DNA for the CDR3: TGCGCCAGCACAGGGGACAGCCAGACGGGGCATAATTCACCCCTCCACTTT. This encodes CASTGDSQTGHNSPLHF.

The gene calls are TRBV7-2 and TRBJ2-3; D not resolved. Trimming shortened V by 4 bases and J by 2 bases, and 7 bases separated the two germline ends. CDR3 length equals 13 residues. CDR1 SGHTA and CDR2 FQGNSA come from the germline V gene. Here the CDR3 reads CASSSTYTDTQYF. The CDR3 DNA is TGTGCCAGCAGCTCCACTTACACAGATACGCAGTATTTT.

V and J are TRBV19 and TRBJ2-6; 9 nucleotides align to TRBD2. Trimming removed 7 bases from V and 0 bases from J; junction bases left unmatched: 13. CDR3 length: 19 residues. Germline values: CDR1 LNHDA, CDR2 SQIVND (reference sequence). The DNA for the CDR3 is TGTGCCAGTACCAGGACCAGCGGGAGGCCCGTCTCTGGGGCCAACGTCCTGACTTTC. Protein product: CASTRTSGRPVSGANVLTF. Complete variable domain (other parts from reference TRBV19 and TRBJ2-6): DGGITQSPKYLFRKEGQNVTLSCEQNLNHDAMYWYRQDPGQGLRLIYYSQIVNDFQKGDIAEGYSVSREKKESFPLTVTSAQKNPTAFYLCASTRTSGRPVSGANVLTFGAGSRLTVL.

V and J are TRBV3-1 (or the pseudogene TRBV3-2) and TRBJ2-3; D gene ambiguous. Per the germline V gene, CDR1 is LGHDT and CDR2 is YNNKEL (reference sequence). V lost 4 bases to trimming and J lost 4 bases, with 9 bases between them. The CDR3 sequence is 13 residues long. The chain's CDR3 is CASSLSHSDTQYF. The CDR3 DNA is TGTGCCAGCAGCCTATCTCACTCAGATACGCAGTATTTT.

The chain joins TRBV29-1 to TRBJ2-6; 8 bases are a match to TRBD1. In germline, CDR1 is SQVTM, CDR2 ANQGSEA. V lost 1 base, J lost 1 base, and 15 bases stayed unmatched. This CDR3 contains 20 residues. CDR3 coding DNA: TGCAGCGTTGAAGTCACGCCGGCAGGGGGCGCGGGATCTGGGGCCAACGTCCTGACTTTC. Translated, it gives CSVEVTPAGGAGSGANVLTF.

This rearrangement joins TRBV6-1 to TRBJ1-2; D is ambiguous. Germline V gene lookup returns CDR1 MNHNS and CDR2 SASEGT. This CDR3 is 15 amino acids long. V lost 0 bases and J 5 bases, leaving 13 bases between the germline ends. In DNA form, the CDR3 reads TGTGCCAGCAGTGAAGCTCTTACATCCATTTATGGCTACACCTTC. It specifies CASSEALTSIYGYTF.

The genes are TRBV7-8 and TRBJ2-7; 8 positions agree with TRBD1. CDR1 is SGHVS and CDR2 is FQNEAQ in the germline V gene. Losses at the gene ends were 1 base for V and 6 bases for J; bases not matched to a gene: 11. This CDR3 has 16 residues. In nucleotides, the CDR3 is TGTGCCAGCAGCTTAGTTTTGACAGGGGAATGGCTCGAGCAGTACTTC. Translation: CASSLVLTGEWLEQYF. Full variable domain (missing parts from reference TRBV7-8 and TRBJ2-7): GAGVSQSPRYKVAKRGQDVALRCDPISGHVSLFWYQQALGQGPEFLTYFQNEAQLDKSGLPSDRFFAERPEGSVSTLKIQRTQQEDSAVYLCASSLVLTGEWLEQYFGPGTRLTVT.

This sequence joins TRBV6-5 and TRBJ2-1, with D tentatively TRBD2 (5 bases). The CDR3 is 13 amino acids. The germline V and J ends were trimmed by 6 bases and 8 bases, with 14 bases remaining between them. Germline-derived CDR1 and CDR2 are MNHEY and SVGAGI. CDR3 bases: TGTGCCAGCAGATACGAGGGAGTAGATGAGCAGTTCTTC. Protein product: CASRYEGVDEQFF.

The rearrangement joins TRBV5-6 to TRBJ2-1; 12 bases map to TRBD2. CDR1 is SGHDT and CDR2 is YYEEEE in the germline V gene. The CDR3 is 18 amino acids. Germline trimming cut 4 bases from V and 4 bases from J; bases unmatched to any gene: 12. The CDR3 bases are TGTGCCAGCAGCCCTAGCGGGAGGGCCCTGGGGGGATACAATGAGCAGTTCTTC. Translation: CASSPSGRALGGYNEQFF.

This clone is a singleton in its sample. V gene TRBV10-1 combines with J gene TRBJ2-1; tentative D call: TRBD2 (6 bases). Germline-derived CDR1 and CDR2 are WNHNN and SYGVQD (reference sequence). V was shortened by 0 bases and J by 8 bases, with 14 bases between the two germline ends. This CDR3 region has 15 residues. The CDR3 protein is CASSESLPAGHEQFF. The DNA of the CDR3 is TGCGCCAGCAGTGAGTCCCTGCCAGCGGGCCATGAGCAGTTCTTC.

The V call is TRBV14, the J call TRBJ2-1; D is perhaps TRBD2 (5 bases). The CDR3 extends over 15 amino acids. Trimming took off 3 bases at V and 0 bases at J, with 9 bases between the two ends. CDR1 is SGHDN, CDR2 FVKESK, per germline. The CDR3 DNA follows: TGTGCCAGCAGCCAGTCTAGCAACTCCTACAATGAGCAGTTCTTC. It translates to CASSQSSNSYNEQFF.

The genes are TRBV11-1 and TRBJ2-5, with D tentatively TRBD1 (6 bases). V lost 1 base, J lost 5 bases, and 8 bases lay in between. Germline CDR1 reads SGHAT; CDR2 reads FQDESV (reference sequence). The CDR3 length is 13 residues. This chain's CDR3 is CASSLGGLETQYF. The CDR3 DNA reads as TGTGCCAGCAGCTTAGGGGGGCTGGAGACCCAGTACTTC.

The chain couples TRBV25-1 to TRBJ2-7; a weak D match, TRBD1 (5 bases). The CDR3 is made up of 13 amino acids. Between the trimmed V and J ends, which lost 4 bases and 6 bases, there was a span of 13 bases. CDR1 MGHDK and CDR2 SYGVNS come from the germline V gene. In nucleotides, the CDR3 is TGTGCCAGCAGTGGCCGGACACTGGGCGAGCAGTACTTC. It is translated as CASSGRTLGEQYF.

The CDR3 DNA follows: TGTGCCACCAGTGATCCTAGCGGGAGTCCCGGGGAGCTGTTTTTT. Protein sequence: CATSDPSGSPGELFF. The chain carries TRBV24-1 and TRBJ2-2, with 10 bases lining up with TRBD2. Germline V gene sequence: CDR1 KGHDR, CDR2 SFDVKD. CDR3 length: 15 residues. The J segment lost 6 bases and the V segment lost 3 bases, leaving 3 bases of the junction unmatched.

The chain employs TRBV6-1 and TRBJ2-7; D is perhaps TRBD1 (6 bases). This CDR3 has 17 residues. Trimming stripped 1 base from V and 3 bases from J, with 19 bases between. The germline V gene encodes CDR1 MNHNS and CDR2 SASEGT. CDR3 coding DNA: TGTGCCAGCAGTGAAGGGACAACCACAGGGTTTCTCTACGAGCAGTACTTC. It is translated as CASSEGTTTGFLYEQYF.

This clone has only one observation. The J gene is TRBJ1-1, the V gene TRBV7-2, with TRBD1 as a possible D gene (5 bases). The germline V gene encodes CDR1 SGHTA and CDR2 FQGNSA. CDR3 length: 15 residues. V lost 2 bases and J 4 bases, leaving 14 bases between the germline ends. DNA for the CDR3: TGTGCCAGCAGCTTAATCCAGGGCGGGGTCACTGAAGCTTTCTTT. Its translation is CASSLIQGGVTEAFF.

V is TRBV2 and J is TRBJ2-3; TRBD2 matches 7 bases. The V segment lost 7 bases and the J segment 0 bases; nucleotides outside the gene matches: 4. The CDR3 extends over 14 amino acids. The germline CDR1 and CDR2 sequences are SNHLY and FYNNEI. Here the CDR3 DNA reads TGTGCCAGCAAACCGGGACTAAGCACAGATACGCAGTATTTT. It is translated as CASKPGLSTDTQYF. The full variable domain, completed using reference TRBV2 and TRBJ2-3, is EPEVTQTPSHQVTQMGQEVILRCVPISNHLYFYWYRQILGQKVEFLVSFYNNEISEKSEIFDDQFSVERPDGSNFTLKIRSTKLEDSAMYFCASKPGLSTDTQYFGPGTRLTVL.

This clone was observed a few times. The CDR3 DNA sequence: TGTGCCAGCAGTCAGGGATCGGAGGGCTACACCTTC. This gives the protein CASSQGSEGYTF. The chain employs TRBV2 and TRBJ1-2; maybe TRBD1 (5 bases). V dropped 5 bases and J dropped 8 bases, with 12 bases sitting between them. Germline-derived CDR1 and CDR2 are SNHLY and FYNNEI. The CDR3 is 12 residues long.

J is TRBJ2-2 and V is TRBV10-3; 9 positions match TRBD1. This CDR3 spans 15 amino acids. Germline V gene sequence: CDR1 ENHRY, CDR2 SYGVKD. Trimming cost V 6 bases and J 5 bases; bases outside gene matches: 7. As DNA, the CDR3 is TGTGCCATCAGCCTGGACAGGGGAGGGACCGGGGAGCTGTTTTTT. Translating it yields CAISLDRGGTGELFF.

The chain's CDR3 is CASSLGLAGGPTETQYF. CDR3 coding DNA: TGTGCCAGCAGCCTCGGACTAGCGGGAGGGCCTACAGAGACCCAGTACTTC. The chain recombines TRBV7-9 with TRBJ2-5; 15 bases fit TRBD2. Germline V gene sequence: CDR1 SEHNR, CDR2 FQNEAQ (reference sequence). Germline trimming cut 5 bases from V and 4 bases from J; bases unmatched to any gene: 8. The CDR3 has 17 residues. Looking up the rest from reference TRBV7-9 and TRBJ2-5 gives the full variable domain: DTGVSQNPRHKITKRGQNVTFRCDPISEHNRLYWYRQTLGQGPEFLTYFQNEAQLEKSRLLSDRFSAERPKGSFSTLEIQRTEQGDSAMYLCASSLGLAGGPTETQYFGPGTRLLVL.

This rearrangement joins TRBV7-2 to TRBJ2-5; 11 nucleotides line up with TRBD2. The J segment lost 5 bases and the V segment lost 4 bases, leaving 12 bases of the junction unmatched. The CDR3 consists of 17 residues. Germline loops: CDR1 SGHTA, CDR2 FQGNSA. CDR3 in DNA: TGTGCCAGCAGCTCAAGCCTGGGACTAGCGGTAGCGGAGACCCAGTACTTC. It translates to CASSSSLGLAVAETQYF. Variable domain in full (rest from reference TRBV7-2 and TRBJ2-5): GAGVSQSPSNKVTEKGKDVELRCDPISGHTALYWYRQSLGQGLEFLIYFQGNSAPDKSGLPSDRFSAERTGGSVSTLTIQRTQQEDSAVYLCASSSSLGLAVAETQYFGPGTRLLVL.

The CDR3 DNA reads TGCGCCAGCAGCGGGGGTAGGGCCAGCGGGGGCAATGAGCAGTTCTTC. Its translation: CASSGGRASGGNEQFF. This chain uses TRBV5-1 with TRBJ2-1, with TRBD2 identical over 8 bases. CDR1 is SGHRS, CDR2 YFSETQ, per germline. V shed 4 bases, J shed 6 bases, and the junction held 12 bases outside the gene matches. This CDR3 is 16 amino acids long.

Concerning this clone: Because the CDR3's place on the DNA is in doubt, the DNA is left out and the CDR3 is given as listed by TCRdb. This chain's CDR3 is CASSPRLAGSLYQETQYF. The chain employs TRBV14 and TRBJ2-5; the DNA was not compared with TRBD2, the D call given in the table. The CDR3 sequence runs 18 residues, both termini included. The V gene's germline CDR1 is SGHDN and CDR2 FVKESK.

The rearrangement uses TRBV27 and TRBJ1-3; D is unresolved. There are 15 residues in the CDR3. Trimming stripped 5 bases from V and 2 bases from J, with 13 bases between. Germline V lookup: CDR1 MNHEY, CDR2 SMNVEV (reference sequence). The CDR3 reads CASSLDGIPGNTIYF. CDR3 in DNA: TGTGCCAGCAGTCTAGACGGGATTCCTGGAAACACCATATATTTT.

V usage is TRBV20-1 and J usage is TRBJ1-1, with TRBD1 matching over 7 bases. CDR3 length: 10 residues. V lost 5 bases, J lost 7 bases, and 1 base stayed unmatched. Per germline, CDR1 DFQATT and CDR2 SNEGSKA (reference sequence). The CDR3 reads CSAGTVEAFF. The CDR3 DNA sequence: TGCAGTGCTGGGACAGTTGAAGCTTTCTTT.

This clone occurred once. The V gene is TRBV25-1, the J gene TRBJ2-5, with TRBD2 matching 11 bases. The germline CDR1 and CDR2 sequences are MGHDK and SYGVNS. Trimming cost V 4 bases and J 6 bases; bases outside gene matches: 7. The CDR3 consists of 15 residues. The CDR3, as DNA: TGTGCCAGCAGTGCCGGGACTAGCGGACGAAAGACCCAGTACTTC. It is translated as CASSAGTSGRKTQYF. Supplemented by reference TRBV25-1 and TRBJ2-5, the full variable domain reads EADIYQTPRYLVIGTGKKITLECSQTMGHDKMYWYQQDPGMELHLIHYSYGVNSTEKGDLSSESTVSRIRTEHFPLTLESARPSHTSQYLCASSAGTSGRKTQYFGPGTRLLVL.

This clone occurred once. V is TRBV6-1 and J is TRBJ1-2, with a weak D call TRBD1 (5 bases). V was cut by 3 bases and J by 4 bases, with 15 bases left in between. Germline V gene lookup returns CDR1 MNHNS and CDR2 SASEGT. This CDR3 region has 15 residues. The CDR3 is CASSDRVPLLYGYTF. For the CDR3, the DNA is TGTGCCAGCAGTGACAGGGTCCCCCTCCTCTATGGCTACACCTTC.

The chain employs TRBV3-1 (or the pseudogene TRBV3-2) and TRBJ1-1; D remains unclear. CDR1 and CDR2 from the germline V gene are LGHDT and YNNKEL (reference sequence). The CDR3 is made up of 12 amino acids. Trimming shortened V by 3 bases and J by 9 bases, and 11 bases separated the two germline ends. DNA of the CDR3: TGTGCCAGCAGCCAGAGAGGCCAAAAAGCTTTCTTT. As protein: CASSQRGQKAFF.